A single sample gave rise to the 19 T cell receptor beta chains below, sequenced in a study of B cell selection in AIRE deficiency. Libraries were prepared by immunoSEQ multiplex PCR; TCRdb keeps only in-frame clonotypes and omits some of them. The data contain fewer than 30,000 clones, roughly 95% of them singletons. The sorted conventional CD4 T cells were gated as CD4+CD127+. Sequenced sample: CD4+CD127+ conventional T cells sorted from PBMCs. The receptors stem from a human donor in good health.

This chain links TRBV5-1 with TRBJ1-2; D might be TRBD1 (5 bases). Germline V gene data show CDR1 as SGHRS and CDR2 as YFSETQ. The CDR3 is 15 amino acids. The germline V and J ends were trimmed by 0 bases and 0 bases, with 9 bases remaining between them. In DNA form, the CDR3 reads TGCGCCAGCAGCTTGGCGCCGACAGCTAACTATGGCTACACCTTC. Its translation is CASSLAPTANYGYTF.

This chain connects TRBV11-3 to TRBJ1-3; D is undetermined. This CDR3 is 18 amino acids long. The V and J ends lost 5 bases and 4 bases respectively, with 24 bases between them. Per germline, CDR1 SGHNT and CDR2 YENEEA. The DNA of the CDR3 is TGTGCCAGCAGCCCCTTAACACAGAGGAACTGTCGCGGAAACACCATATATTTT. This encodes CASSPLTQRNCRGNTIYF.

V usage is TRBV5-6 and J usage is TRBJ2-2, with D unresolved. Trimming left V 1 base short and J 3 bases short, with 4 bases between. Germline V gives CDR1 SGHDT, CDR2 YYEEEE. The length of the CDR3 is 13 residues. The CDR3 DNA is TGTGCCAGCAGCTTGAGTGACACCGGGGAGCTGTTTTTT. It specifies CASSLSDTGELFF.

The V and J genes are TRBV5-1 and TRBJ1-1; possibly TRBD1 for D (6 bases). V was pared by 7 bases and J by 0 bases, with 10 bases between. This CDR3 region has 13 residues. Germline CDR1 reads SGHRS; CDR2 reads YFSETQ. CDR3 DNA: TGCGCCAGCGTCGGACAGCTGAACACTGAAGCTTTCTTT. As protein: CASVGQLNTEAFF.

DNA of the CDR3: TGCGCCAGCAGCTTGAGGGGAACCGAGCAGTACTTC. Protein product: CASSLRGTEQYF. The chain links TRBV5-1 to TRBJ2-7, with D possibly matching TRBD1 (5 bases). This CDR3 is 12 amino acids long. V was pared by 1 base and J by 6 bases, with 8 bases between. CDR1 SGHRS and CDR2 YFSETQ come from the germline V gene. Filled out from reference TRBV5-1 and TRBJ2-7, the complete variable domain reads KAGVTQTPRYLIKTRGQQVTLSCSPISGHRSVSWYQQTPGQGLQFLFEYFSETQRNKGNFPGRFSGRQFSNSRSEMNVSTLELGDSALYLCASSLRGTEQYFGPGTRLTVT.

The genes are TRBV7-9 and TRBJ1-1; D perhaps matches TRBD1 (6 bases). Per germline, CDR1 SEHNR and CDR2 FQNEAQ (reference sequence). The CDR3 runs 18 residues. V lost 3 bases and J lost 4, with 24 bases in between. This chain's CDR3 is CASSFLGGRALIGTEAFF. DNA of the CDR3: TGTGCCAGCAGCTTTTTAGGGGGACGAGCCCTGATCGGCACTGAAGCTTTCTTT. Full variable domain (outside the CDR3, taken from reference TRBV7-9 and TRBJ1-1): DTGVSQNPRHKITKRGQNVTFRCDPISEHNRLYWYRQTLGQGPEFLTYFQNEAQLEKSRLLSDRFSAERPKGSFSTLEIQRTEQGDSAMYLCASSFLGGRALIGTEAFFGQGTRLTVV.

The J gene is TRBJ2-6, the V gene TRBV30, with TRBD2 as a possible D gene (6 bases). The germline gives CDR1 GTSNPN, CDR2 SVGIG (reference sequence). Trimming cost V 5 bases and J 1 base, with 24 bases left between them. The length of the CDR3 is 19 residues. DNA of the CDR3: TGTGCCTGGGCTACGGGACTCCTGGAAGATCGATCTGGGGCCAACGTCCTGACTTTC. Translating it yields CAWATGLLEDRSGANVLTF.

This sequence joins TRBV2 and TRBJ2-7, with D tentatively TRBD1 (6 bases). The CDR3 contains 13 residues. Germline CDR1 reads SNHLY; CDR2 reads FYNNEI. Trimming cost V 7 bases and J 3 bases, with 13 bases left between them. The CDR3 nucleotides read TGTGCCAGCAAGGGGGACGGACTCTACGAGCAGTACTTC. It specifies CASKGDGLYEQYF.

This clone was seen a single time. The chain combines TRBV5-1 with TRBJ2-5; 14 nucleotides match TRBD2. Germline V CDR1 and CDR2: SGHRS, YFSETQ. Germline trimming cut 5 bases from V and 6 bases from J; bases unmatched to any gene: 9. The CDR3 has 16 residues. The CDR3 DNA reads TGCGCCAGCAGGACTGGACTAGCGGGAGGTATTAAGACCCAGTACTTC. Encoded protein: CASRTGLAGGIKTQYF.

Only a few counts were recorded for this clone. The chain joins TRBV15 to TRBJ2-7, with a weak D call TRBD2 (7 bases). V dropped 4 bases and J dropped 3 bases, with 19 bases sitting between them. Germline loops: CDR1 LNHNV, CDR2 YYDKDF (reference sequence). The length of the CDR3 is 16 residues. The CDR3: CATSTGGGREDYEQYF. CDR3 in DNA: TGTGCCACCAGCACCGGGGGCGGGAGAGAGGACTACGAGCAGTACTTC.

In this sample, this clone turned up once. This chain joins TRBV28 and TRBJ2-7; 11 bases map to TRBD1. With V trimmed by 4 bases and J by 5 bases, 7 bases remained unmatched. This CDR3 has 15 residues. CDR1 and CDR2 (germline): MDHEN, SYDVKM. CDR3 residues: CASSSGQGDLHEQYF. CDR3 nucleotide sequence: TGTGCCAGCAGTTCGGGACAGGGGGATCTCCACGAGCAGTACTTC.

Here the CDR3 reads CSVLAGGPPGEQYF. The CDR3 DNA follows: TGCAGCGTCTTAGCGGGAGGGCCCCCGGGGGAGCAGTACTTC. The V and J genes are TRBV29-1 and TRBJ2-7; 11 bases fit TRBD2. J was trimmed by 7 bases and V by 6 bases; bases with no gene match: 11. The germline gives CDR1 SQVTM, CDR2 ANQGSEA. The CDR3 contains 14 residues.

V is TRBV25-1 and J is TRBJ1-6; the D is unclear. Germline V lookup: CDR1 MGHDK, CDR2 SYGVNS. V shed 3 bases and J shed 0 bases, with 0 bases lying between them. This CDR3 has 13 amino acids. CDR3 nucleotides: TGTGCCAGCAGTGACTCCTATAATTCACCCCTCCACTTT. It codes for CASSDSYNSPLHF. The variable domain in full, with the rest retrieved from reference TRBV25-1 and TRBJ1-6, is EADIYQTPRYLVIGTGKKITLECSQTMGHDKMYWYQQDPGMELHLIHYSYGVNSTEKGDLSSESTVSRIRTEHFPLTLESARPSHTSQYLCASSDSYNSPLHFGNGTRLTVT.

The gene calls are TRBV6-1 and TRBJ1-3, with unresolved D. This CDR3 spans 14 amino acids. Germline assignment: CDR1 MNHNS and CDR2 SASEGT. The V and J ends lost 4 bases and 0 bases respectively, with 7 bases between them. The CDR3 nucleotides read TGTGCCAGCAGTGGAAGGTTCTCTGGAAACACCATATATTTT. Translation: CASSGRFSGNTIYF.

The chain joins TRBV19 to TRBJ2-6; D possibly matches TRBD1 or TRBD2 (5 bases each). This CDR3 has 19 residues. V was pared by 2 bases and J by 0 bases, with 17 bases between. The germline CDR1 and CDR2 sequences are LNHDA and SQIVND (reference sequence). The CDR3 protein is CASSILGTVGSSGANVLTF. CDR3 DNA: TGTGCCAGTAGTATATTAGGGACGGTGGGATCCTCTGGGGCCAACGTCCTGACTTTC.

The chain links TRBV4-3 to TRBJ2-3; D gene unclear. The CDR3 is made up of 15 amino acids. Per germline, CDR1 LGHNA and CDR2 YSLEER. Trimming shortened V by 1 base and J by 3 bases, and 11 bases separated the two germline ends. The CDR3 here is CASSQAALGTDTQYF. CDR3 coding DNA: TGCGCCAGCAGCCAAGCGGCCTTAGGGACAGATACGCAGTATTTT.

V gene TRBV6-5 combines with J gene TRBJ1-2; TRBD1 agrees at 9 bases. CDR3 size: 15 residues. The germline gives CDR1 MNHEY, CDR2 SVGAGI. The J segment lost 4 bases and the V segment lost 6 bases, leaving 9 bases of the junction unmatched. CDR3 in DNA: TGTGCCAGCAGGGCTCCCGACAGGGGGGTCTATGGCTACACCTTC. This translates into CASRAPDRGVYGYTF.

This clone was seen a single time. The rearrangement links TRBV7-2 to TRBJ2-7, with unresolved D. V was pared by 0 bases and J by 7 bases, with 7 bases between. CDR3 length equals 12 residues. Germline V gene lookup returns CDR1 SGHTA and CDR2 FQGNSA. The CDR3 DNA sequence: TGTGCCAGCAGCTTAGCGTTTAGGGAGCAGTACTTC. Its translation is CASSLAFREQYF.

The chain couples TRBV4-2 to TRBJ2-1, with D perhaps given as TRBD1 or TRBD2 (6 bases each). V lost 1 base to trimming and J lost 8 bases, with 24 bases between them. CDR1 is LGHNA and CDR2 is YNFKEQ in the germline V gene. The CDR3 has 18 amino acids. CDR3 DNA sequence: TGTGCCAGCAGCCAAGGACGGGGGCCGGGACTTAGCGGCGATGAGCAGTTCTTC. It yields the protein CASSQGRGPGLSGDEQFF.